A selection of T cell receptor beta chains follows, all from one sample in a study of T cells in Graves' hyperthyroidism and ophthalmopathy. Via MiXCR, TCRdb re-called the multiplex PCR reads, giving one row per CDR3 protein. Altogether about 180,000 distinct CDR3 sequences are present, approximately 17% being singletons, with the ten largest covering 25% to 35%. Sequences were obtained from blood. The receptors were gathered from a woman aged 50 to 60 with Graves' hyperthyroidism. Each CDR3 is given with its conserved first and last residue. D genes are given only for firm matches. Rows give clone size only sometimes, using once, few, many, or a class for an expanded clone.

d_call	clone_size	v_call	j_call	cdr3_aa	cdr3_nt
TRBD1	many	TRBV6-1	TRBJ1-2	CASRTTGVGGYTF	TGTGCCAGCAGGACGACAGGGGTTGGTGGCTACACCTTC
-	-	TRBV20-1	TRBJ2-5	CSFAWGAGETQYF	TGCAGTTTTGCTTGGGGGGCGGGGGAGACCCAGTACTTC
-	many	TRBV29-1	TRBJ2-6	CSVDDIGANVLTF	TGCAGCGTGGACGACATTGGGGCCAACGTCCTGACTTTC
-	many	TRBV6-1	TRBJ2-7	CASSDNRGGYEQYF	TGTGCCAGCAGCGATAACAGGGGGGGCTACGAGCAGTACTTC
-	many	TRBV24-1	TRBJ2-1	CATSDLGLRKFF	TGTGCCACCAGTGATTTGGGTCTCAGAAAGTTCTTC
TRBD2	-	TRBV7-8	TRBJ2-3	CASKPRGARTDTQYF	TGTGCCAGCAAGCCGCGGGGGGCCCGCACAGATACGCAGTATTTT
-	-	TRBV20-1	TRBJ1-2	CSAPGASNYGYTF	TGCAGTGCTCCAGGGGCCTCTAACTATGGCTACACCTTC
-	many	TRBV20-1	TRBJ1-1	CSAFRGGAGAEAFF	TGCAGTGCCTTCCGAGGGGGGGCTGGGGCTGAAGCTTTCTTT
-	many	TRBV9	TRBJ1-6	CASSVTPGNSPLHF	TGTGCCAGCAGCGTAACACCTGGTAATTCACCCCTCCACTTT
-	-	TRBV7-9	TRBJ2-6	CASSLRVAGANVLTF	TGTGCCAGCAGCTTAAGGGTTGCTGGGGCCAACGTCCTGACTTTC
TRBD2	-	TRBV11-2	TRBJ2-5	CASSLVWRGGFRETQYF	TGTGCCAGCAGCTTAGTCTGGCGGGGGGGGTTCCGAGAGACCCAGTACTTC
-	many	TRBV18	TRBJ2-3	CASSPPLSTDTQYF	TGTGCCAGCTCACCACCGCTGAGCACAGATACGCAGTATTTT
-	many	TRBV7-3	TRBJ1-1	CASSLGVLTRTEAFF	TGTGCCAGCAGCTTAGGAGTTCTCACAAGGACTGAAGCTTTCTTT
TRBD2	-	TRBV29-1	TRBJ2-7	CSVHVVAGREQYF	TGCAGCGTCCACGTGGTAGCGGGACGGGAGCAGTACTTC
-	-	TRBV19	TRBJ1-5	CASSIRSEDSQHF	TGTGCCAGTAGTATAAGGTCAGAAGATTCCCAGCATTTT
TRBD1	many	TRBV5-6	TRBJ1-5	CASRAFDRGDQPQHF	TGTGCCAGCAGGGCTTTTGACAGGGGGGACCAGCCCCAGCATTTT
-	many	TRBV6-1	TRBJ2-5	CASSEETQYF	TGTGCCAGCAGTGAAGAGACCCAGTACTTC
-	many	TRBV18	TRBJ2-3	CASSPPGPWKDTQYF	TGTGCCAGCTCACCACCGGGACCCTGGAAGGATACGCAGTATTTT
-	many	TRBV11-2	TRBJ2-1	CASSHRTGYNEQFF	TGTGCCAGCAGCCATCGAACAGGTTACAATGAGCAGTTCTTC
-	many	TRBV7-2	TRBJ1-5	CASSLVLGDNQPQHF	TGTGCCAGCAGCTTAGTGTTGGGAGATAATCAGCCCCAGCATTTT
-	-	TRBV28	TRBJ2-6	CASKTSFGANVLTF	TGTGCCAGCAAGACGAGTTTCGGGGCCAACGTCCTGACTTTC
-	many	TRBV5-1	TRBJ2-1	CASRLARSSYNEQFF	TGCGCCAGCAGACTAGCAAGGAGCTCCTACAATGAGCAGTTCTTC
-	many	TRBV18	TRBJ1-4	CASSGQSTTNEKLFF	TGTGCCAGCTCAGGACAGAGCACAACTAATGAAAAACTGTTTTTT